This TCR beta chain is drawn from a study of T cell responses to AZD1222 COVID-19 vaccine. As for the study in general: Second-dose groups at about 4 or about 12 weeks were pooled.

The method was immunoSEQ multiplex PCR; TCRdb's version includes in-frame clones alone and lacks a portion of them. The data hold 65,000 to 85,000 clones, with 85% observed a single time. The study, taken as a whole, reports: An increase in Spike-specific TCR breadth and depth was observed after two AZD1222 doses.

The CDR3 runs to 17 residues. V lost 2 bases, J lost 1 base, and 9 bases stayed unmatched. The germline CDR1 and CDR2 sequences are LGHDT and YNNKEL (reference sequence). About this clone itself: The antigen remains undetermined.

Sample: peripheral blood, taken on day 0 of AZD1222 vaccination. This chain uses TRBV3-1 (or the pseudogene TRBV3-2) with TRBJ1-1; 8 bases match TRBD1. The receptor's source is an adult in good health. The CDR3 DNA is TGTGCCAGCAGCCAAACCCTTCGGACAGGGAGGAACACTGAAGCTTTCTTT. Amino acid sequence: CASSQTLRTGRNTEAFF.